This record looks at one T cell receptor (beta chain) sequence and its context. Method: immunoSEQ multiplex PCR; TCRdb's copy keeps in-frame clones and lacks some. The sample has 110,000 to 150,000 clones; more than 85% are singletons. The junction had 5 bases not matched to a gene; V was cut back by 1 base and J by 7 bases. The CDR3 totals 15 residues. Germline V gives CDR1 SGHDN, CDR2 FVKESK. These data come from a study of control samples from healthy donors and cancer patients. This TCR came from a woman in her 30s in good health. The chain employs TRBV14 and TRBJ2-1; 9 bases are a match to TRBD2. The sequencing sample was made of blood. The CDR3 loop reads CASSQGGRASNEQFF. The CDR3 DNA follows: TGTGCCAGCAGCCAAGGCGGGAGGGCCTCGAATGAGCAGTTCTTC.